One sample yielded the 26 T cell receptor beta chains listed below, sequenced in a study of blood T cell repertoires in COVID-19 (dated by TCRdb to 2020 to 2021). The library was built by means of the immunoSEQ multiplex PCR assay. TCRdb's version of the immuneACCESS table is confined to in-frame rearrangements and falls short of the full clone set. An unresolved V gene accounts for under half of the shortfall where checked; the remainder is of unknown origin. This sample lists 88,000 or so clones; 79% were detected once. The ten largest clones take up roughly 22% of the sample. The sequencing input was peripheral blood. Receptors were obtained from a human donor in a cohort sampled during active COVID-19.

A note on this clone: At the DNA level, this CDR3 is encoded by other sequences in the same sample as well. This chain connects TRBV7-9 to TRBJ2-5; unclear D gene. The V and J ends lost 1 base and 5 bases respectively, with 11 bases between them. This CDR3 is built from 14 residues. From germline, CDR1 is SEHNR and CDR2 FQNEAQ (reference sequence). The CDR3: CASSLGAGSETQYF. In nucleotides, the CDR3 is TGTGCCAGCAGCTTAGGGGCAGGTTCGGAGACCCAGTACTTC. The complete variable domain, with remaining parts taken from reference TRBV7-9 and TRBJ2-5, reads DTGVSQNPRHKITKRGQNVTFRCDPISEHNRLYWYRQTLGQGPEFLTYFQNEAQLEKSRLLSDRFSAERPKGSFSTLEIQRTEQGDSAMYLCASSLGAGSETQYFGPGTRLLVL.

The J gene is TRBJ2-7, the V gene TRBV5-1; D is uncertain. The CDR3 consists of 14 residues. Germline V gene data show CDR1 as SGHRS and CDR2 as YFSETQ. V lost 5 bases and J 0 bases, leaving 12 bases between the germline ends. CDR3 nucleotides: TGCGCCAGCAGAACCCAGGCGAGCTCCTACGAGCAGTACTTC. Translation: CASRTQASSYEQYF.

Concerning this clone itself: One end of the junction fails to match germline, which may point to a read error. The rearrangement links TRBV5-1 to TRBJ2-2; weak D call: TRBD1 (6 bases). Germline V CDR1 and CDR2: SGHRS, YFSETQ. CDR3 length: 15 amino acids. CDR3 sequence (DNA): TGCGCCAGCAGCTTGCAAACAGGGAACGCCGGGGAGCTGTTTTTT. Translated: CASSLQTGNAGELFF.

The chain uses TRBV7-2 and TRBJ2-1, with 7 positions matching TRBD1. Germline V gene lookup returns CDR1 SGHTA and CDR2 FQGNSA. Trimming cost V 5 bases and J 8 bases; bases outside gene matches: 12. The CDR3 contains 15 residues. The CDR3 loop reads CASSPRQGNGDEQFF. The CDR3 DNA follows: TGTGCCAGCAGCCCTCGACAGGGTAATGGAGATGAGCAGTTCTTC.

The chain couples TRBV5-5 to TRBJ2-1; D may be TRBD2 (6 bases). The CDR3 has 13 residues. The germline V gene encodes CDR1 SGHKS and CDR2 YYEKEE (reference sequence). V shed 3 bases and J shed 4 bases, with 8 bases lying between them. The CDR3 loop reads CASSWDSYNEQFF. CDR3 DNA: TGTGCCAGCAGCTGGGACTCATACAATGAGCAGTTCTTC.

The gene calls are TRBV6-5 and TRBJ1-2; D is perhaps TRBD1 (5 bases). Trimming left V 6 bases short and J 8 bases short, with 13 bases between. Germline V CDR1 and CDR2: MNHEY, SVGAGI. There are 12 residues in the CDR3. Written as DNA, the CDR3 is TGTGCCAGCAGCGCGGGGGGATACGGCTACACCTTC. Amino acids: CASSAGGYGYTF.

This chain links TRBV27 with TRBJ1-6; D is undetermined. Trimming pared 6 bases from V and 1 base from J, leaving 13 bases between. The CDR3 totals 16 residues. The germline V gene encodes CDR1 MNHEY and CDR2 SMNVEV (reference sequence). The CDR3 here is CASSGLVASYNSPLHF. In nucleotides, the CDR3 is TGTGCCAGCAGCGGACTGGTGGCGTCCTATAATTCACCCCTCCACTTT.

The sample holds one count of this clone. In DNA form, the CDR3 reads TGCGCCAGCAGCCAAGATCCTGGCACCCGTATGGAGCAGTACTTC. Its protein is CASSQDPGTRMEQYF. V and J are TRBV4-1 and TRBJ2-7; D not resolved. Per germline, CDR1 MGHRA and CDR2 YSYEKL. V dropped 0 bases and J dropped 7 bases, with 16 bases sitting between them. This CDR3 region has 15 residues.

The chain's CDR3 is CASSRGNNEQFF. For the CDR3, the DNA is TGTGCCAGCAGCCGAGGGAACAATGAGCAGTTCTTC. The chain combines TRBV11-3 with TRBJ2-1; a possible D gene is TRBD2 (5 bases). Germline V CDR1 and CDR2: SGHNT, YENEEA. Trimming removed 5 bases from V and 5 bases from J, with 7 bases in between. The CDR3 is made up of 12 amino acids.

The V and J genes are TRBV7-3 and TRBJ2-3, with D tentatively TRBD2 (5 bases). CDR1 is SGHTA and CDR2 is FQGTGA in the germline V gene. V lost 1 base, J lost 1 base, and 6 bases lay in between. The CDR3 is 14 amino acids. The CDR3 sequence is CASSLMGGTDTQYF. CDR3 DNA: TGTGCCAGCAGCTTAATGGGAGGCACAGATACGCAGTATTTT.

This sequence joins TRBV3-1 (or the pseudogene TRBV3-2) and TRBJ2-1; the D is unclear. The CDR3 covers 12 residues. V was trimmed by 2 bases and J by 6 bases, leaving 5 bases between them. Germline CDR1 LGHDT, CDR2 YNNKEL (reference sequence). CDR3 nucleotides: TGTGCCAGCAGCCAAACATTCAATGAGCAGTTCTTC. Encoded protein: CASSQTFNEQFF.

The chain uses TRBV20-1 and TRBJ1-4; no clear D. CDR1 is DFQATT and CDR2 is SNEGSKA in the germline V gene (reference sequence). The CDR3 contains 12 residues. The V end lost 3 bases, the J end lost 8 bases, and 10 bases lay between the germline ends. The CDR3 nucleotides read TGCAGTGCTAGTCAGTCTTTCGAAAAACTGTTTTTT. Protein sequence: CSASQSFEKLFF.

The chain is built from TRBV4-3 and TRBJ2-7, with D maybe TRBD2 (6 bases). The V gene's germline CDR1 is LGHNA and CDR2 YSLEER. The ends were cut back, 0 bases at V and 1 base at J, with 10 bases in the middle. The CDR3 totals 15 residues. The CDR3 DNA sequence: TGCGCCAGCAGCCAAGATGGTGGGGGGTCCTACGAGCAGTACTTC. Its protein is CASSQDGGGSYEQYF.

The chain carries TRBV7-2 and TRBJ2-3, with 9 bases matching TRBD2. With V trimmed by 6 bases and J by 6 bases, 4 bases remained unmatched. The CDR3 is 13 amino acids. Germline lookup yields CDR1 SGHTA and CDR2 FQGNSA. As DNA, the CDR3 is TGTGCCAGCAGTGCGGGAGGGCGGGATACGCAGTATTTT. Its protein is CASSAGGRDTQYF.

CDR3 residues: CASSLGGGITGNTIYF. The CDR3 coding sequence is TGTGCCAGCAGCTTGGGGGGGGGAATCACCGGAAACACCATATATTTT. This rearrangement joins TRBV5-4 to TRBJ1-3, with a weak D call TRBD1 (5 bases). Germline loops: CDR1 SGHNT, CDR2 YYREEE (reference sequence). Trimming removed 0 bases at V and 4 bases at J, with 14 bases between. This CDR3 comprises 16 residues.

The DNA of the CDR3 is TGTGCCACCAGCAGAGATTTGGCGGTTGTCTACAATGAGCAGTTCTTC. Amino acids: CATSRDLAVVYNEQFF. The chain has TRBV15 and TRBJ2-1, with D unresolved. CDR3 length: 16 residues. V lost 0 bases, J lost 3 bases, and 12 bases lay in between. Germline-derived CDR1 and CDR2 are LNHNV and YYDKDF (reference sequence).

In nucleotides, the CDR3 is TGTGCCAGCAGCCAACCGGGACAGGGTCACTATGGCTACACCTTC. Translating it yields CASSQPGQGHYGYTF. The chain joins TRBV4-2 to TRBJ1-2; 9 bases align to TRBD1. This CDR3 has 15 residues. Germline V CDR1 and CDR2: LGHNA, YNFKEQ. V was pared by 2 bases and J by 3 bases, with 4 bases of the junction left unmatched.

The chain combines TRBV7-2 with TRBJ2-2, with D tentatively TRBD1 (5 bases). Trimming shortened V by 7 bases and J by 1 base, and 13 bases separated the two germline ends. Per germline, CDR1 SGHTA and CDR2 FQGNSA. The CDR3 spans 15 residues. The CDR3 sequence: CASTWPDKNTGELFF. In DNA, the CDR3 is TGTGCCAGCACCTGGCCGGACAAGAACACCGGGGAGCTGTTTTTT.

Concerning this clone: The junction shows a germline mismatch at one end, possibly a read error. V and J are TRBV6-1 and TRBJ2-7, with 10 nucleotides matching TRBD1. CDR1 is MNHNS and CDR2 is SASEGT in the germline V gene. The CDR3 loop spans 16 amino acids. The CDR3 DNA sequence: TGTGCCAGCAGTCAAGCGGGGACAGGGGTGAGGGTCGAGCAGTACTTC. Encoded protein: CASSQAGTGVRVEQYF.

The chain recombines TRBV19 with TRBJ2-2; 7 nucleotides line up with TRBD2. Trimming at V came to 5 bases and at J to 0 bases, leaving 9 bases not matched to a gene. In germline, CDR1 is LNHDA, CDR2 SQIVND (reference sequence). This CDR3 has 17 residues. CDR3 DNA sequence: TGTGCCAGTAGTCGGCCAGCGGGGCTCGCGAACACCGGGGAGCTGTTTTTT. It codes for CASSRPAGLANTGELFF.

The rearrangement joins TRBV4-2 to TRBJ2-3; 8 nucleotides line up with TRBD2. In germline, CDR1 is LGHNA, CDR2 YNFKEQ. The CDR3 has 17 amino acids. The J segment lost 1 base and the V segment lost 0 bases, leaving 6 bases of the junction unmatched. The CDR3 bases are TGTGCCAGCAGCCAAGAAGGAGCGGGAGAAGGCACAGATACGCAGTATTTT. The encoded protein is CASSQEGAGEGTDTQYF.

The rearrangement links TRBV18 to TRBJ1-5; D might be TRBD1 (5 bases). CDR3 length: 15 residues. The V gene lost 5 bases and the J gene lost 2 bases, with 13 bases spanning the gap. Germline V gives CDR1 KGHSH, CDR2 LQKENI. The CDR3 is CASSSVGGGNQPQHF. The CDR3 coding sequence is TGTGCCAGCTCATCCGTGGGGGGAGGCAATCAGCCCCAGCATTTT.

This clone came up many times. The chain couples TRBV15 to TRBJ1-2; TRBD1 might be the D (6 bases). The CDR3 spans 13 residues. With 5 bases removed from V and 8 bases from J, the gap between germline ends came to 15 bases. The germline V gene encodes CDR1 LNHNV and CDR2 YYDKDF (reference sequence). The CDR3 reads CATSVRTGSGYTF. CDR3 sequence (DNA): TGTGCCACCAGCGTCCGAACAGGGAGCGGCTACACCTTC. The variable domain in full, with the rest retrieved from reference TRBV15 and TRBJ1-2, is DAMVIQNPRYQVTQFGKPVTLSCSQTLNHNVMYWYQQKSSQAPKLLFHYYDKDFNNEADTPDNFQSRRPNTSFCFLDIRSPGLGDTAMYLCATSVRTGSGYTFGSGTRLTVV.

The sample holds a few counts of this clone. This sequence joins TRBV4-1 and TRBJ1-1; a weak D match, TRBD1 (6 bases). Germline V gene data show CDR1 as MGHRA and CDR2 as YSYEKL. The V end was cut by 1 base, the J end by 6 bases, with 12 bases between. The CDR3 has 14 amino acids. The CDR3 region has the DNA TGCGCCAGCAGCCAAGGTCTCAGGGGCCCTGAAGCTTTCTTT. Translated, it gives CASSQGLRGPEAFF.

This chain links TRBV2 with TRBJ1-1; D perhaps matches TRBD1 (6 bases). Germline assignment: CDR1 SNHLY and CDR2 FYNNEI. Deletions cut 10 bases from V and 1 base from J, with 13 bases between. The CDR3 has 13 amino acids. CDR3 amino acids: CATRRTENTEAFF. The CDR3 nucleotides read TGTGCCACCCGCAGGACAGAGAACACTGAAGCTTTCTTT. Full variable domain (missing parts from reference TRBV2 and TRBJ1-1): EPEVTQTPSHQVTQMGQEVILRCVPISNHLYFYWYRQILGQKVEFLVSFYNNEISEKSEIFDDQFSVERPDGSNFTLKIRSTKLEDSAMYFCATRRTENTEAFFGQGTRLTVV.

The chain combines TRBV28 with TRBJ1-4; tentative D call: TRBD1 (6 bases). There are 14 residues in the CDR3. V was shortened by 6 bases and J by 5 bases, with 13 bases between the two germline ends. Germline CDR1 reads MDHEN; CDR2 reads SYDVKM. CDR3 protein: CASREQGKNEKLFF. The CDR3 coding sequence is TGTGCCAGCAGAGAACAGGGAAAAAATGAAAAACTGTTTTTT.